This T cell receptor beta chain was retrieved from a study of control samples from healthy donors and cancer patients. The V end was cut by 0 bases, the J end by 9 bases, with 15 bases between. Germline CDR1 MNHEY, CDR2 SMNVEV (reference sequence). The length of the CDR3 is 16 residues. Sequencing was performed with immunoSEQ multiplex PCR; in TCRdb, only in-frame clones are kept and a portion is missing. The sample yields about 120,000 clones, 80% to 95% seen once. The TCR was taken from a man older than 75 with head and neck cancer. This sequence joins TRBV27 and TRBJ1-6; D gene uncertain. Material for sequencing was PBMCs. CDR3 nucleotides: TGTGCCAGCAGTTTATCAGTTCAACACCAGATTTCACCCCTCCACTTT. It specifies CASSLSVQHQISPLHF.